Listed below are T cell receptor beta chains from one sample, sequenced in a study of blood T cell repertoires in COVID-19. Assay used: immunoSEQ multiplex PCR; TCRdb lists only in-frame clones, some missing. The sample has approximately 100,000 clones, 80% to 95% seen once. Sequencing was done on a sample of peripheral blood. The receptor set was obtained from a man in his 70s with acute or convalescent COVID-19. Each CDR3 is given with its conserved first and last residue. Each record gives: clone size, D gene, J gene, V gene, CDR3 DNA, CDR3 protein. The D gene is left open where the match is weak. Size tells how often a clone was seen (once, few, many) or the class of an expanded clone, and some rows leave it out.

clone size: few; D gene: .; J gene: TRBJ2-1; V gene: TRBV15; CDR3 DNA: TGTGCCACCAGCAACCACAGGGGGGGCGTCAGTAGGGACAATGAGCAGTTCTTC; CDR3 protein: CATSNHRGGVSRDNEQFF
clone size: .; D gene: TRBD1; J gene: TRBJ2-7; V gene: TRBV12-5; CDR3 DNA: TGTGCTAGTGGTTCGCTAAGGACAGGTCGCTCCTACGAGCAGTACTTC; CDR3 protein: CASGSLRTGRSYEQYF
clone size: once; D gene: TRBD1; J gene: TRBJ1-3; V gene: TRBV10-2; CDR3 DNA: TGCGCCAGCAGTGAGTTCCTACAGGGGACGGGCGGAAACACCATATATTTT; CDR3 protein: CASSEFLQGTGGNTIYF
clone size: .; D gene: .; J gene: TRBJ2-5; V gene: TRBV11-3; CDR3 DNA: TGTGCCAGCAGCTTAAACCTCGGGGGAGACCAAGAGACCCAGTACTTC; CDR3 protein: CASSLNLGGDQETQYF
clone size: .; D gene: .; J gene: TRBJ1-3; V gene: TRBV9; CDR3 DNA: TGTGCCAGCAGCGTTGGATGGGGGGGCTCTGGAAACACCATATATTTT; CDR3 protein: CASSVGWGGSGNTIYF
clone size: .; D gene: TRBD2; J gene: TRBJ2-2; V gene: TRBV9; CDR3 DNA: TGTGCCAGCAGTTCTAGCGGGGGGACCCCCACCGGGGAGCTGTTTTTT; CDR3 protein: CASSSSGGTPTGELFF
clone size: .; D gene: TRBD2; J gene: TRBJ2-2; V gene: TRBV4-2; CDR3 DNA: TGTGCCAGCAGCCGATTACTAGCGGGTGGCACCGGGGAGCTGTTTTTT; CDR3 protein: CASSRLLAGGTGELFF
clone size: .; D gene: TRBD2; J gene: TRBJ2-5; V gene: TRBV6-5; CDR3 DNA: TGTGCCAGCAGTTCCAGGACTAGCGTTAACCAAGAGACCCAGTACTTC; CDR3 protein: CASSSRTSVNQETQYF
clone size: .; D gene: .; J gene: TRBJ1-2; V gene: TRBV5-1; CDR3 DNA: TGCGCCAGCGGGGAGGCAAACTATGGCTACACCTTC; CDR3 protein: CASGEANYGYTF
clone size: .; D gene: .; J gene: TRBJ2-5; V gene: TRBV5-1; CDR3 DNA: TGCGCCAGCCGGGTACAAGAGACCCAGTACTTC; CDR3 protein: CASRVQETQYF
clone size: .; D gene: TRBD1; J gene: TRBJ2-6; V gene: TRBV5-4; CDR3 DNA: TGTGCCAGCAGCCCGCCGGGACAGGTGGGTGAGGCCAACGTCCTGACTTTC; CDR3 protein: CASSPPGQVGEANVLTF
clone size: .; D gene: .; J gene: TRBJ1-1; V gene: TRBV25-1; CDR3 DNA: TGTGCCAGCAGTGAATACGGGTTCACAGGCCGTAACACTGAAGCTTTCTTT; CDR3 protein: CASSEYGFTGRNTEAFF
clone size: .; D gene: TRBD2; J gene: TRBJ2-3; V gene: TRBV5-1; CDR3 DNA: TGCGCCAGCACCCTAGCGGGCATTAGCACAGATACGCAGTATTTT; CDR3 protein: CASTLAGISTDTQYF
clone size: .; D gene: TRBD1; J gene: TRBJ2-7; V gene: TRBV7-3; CDR3 DNA: TGTGCCAGCAGCTCGGGGACAGGGGTTCACGAGCAGTACTTC; CDR3 protein: CASSSGTGVHEQYF
clone size: .; D gene: .; J gene: TRBJ1-4; V gene: TRBV7-2; CDR3 DNA: TGTGCCAGCAGTAGAGGAACTAATGAAAAACTGTTTTTT; CDR3 protein: CASSRGTNEKLFF
clone size: .; D gene: TRBD1; J gene: TRBJ2-5; V gene: TRBV6-1; CDR3 DNA: TGTGCCAGCAGTGGGATGCCGGGACAGGGGAAAGAGACCCAGTACTTC; CDR3 protein: CASSGMPGQGKETQYF
clone size: .; D gene: TRBD2; J gene: TRBJ2-1; V gene: TRBV4-3; CDR3 DNA: TGCGCCAGCAGCCAAGAAACAGGACTAGCGGAAAATGAGCAGTTCTTC; CDR3 protein: CASSQETGLAENEQFF
clone size: once; D gene: .; J gene: TRBJ2-3; V gene: TRBV4-3; CDR3 DNA: TGCGCCAGCAGCCGGGTGGGGAGAGAGTTCTCTAGCACAGATACGCAGTATTTT; CDR3 protein: CASSRVGREFSSTDTQYF
clone size: .; D gene: .; J gene: TRBJ2-7; V gene: TRBV2; CDR3 DNA: TGTGCCAGCAGGGTAACAGGGTTTGGGCAGTACTTC; CDR3 protein: CASRVTGFGQYF
clone size: .; D gene: .; J gene: TRBJ2-7; V gene: TRBV19; CDR3 DNA: TGTGCCAGTAGTATAGACAGGACCTACGAGCAGTACTTC; CDR3 protein: CASSIDRTYEQYF
clone size: .; D gene: TRBD1; J gene: TRBJ1-2; V gene: TRBV11-2; CDR3 DNA: TGTGCCAGCAGCTTAGGGGGACAGGGGTTTAGCTATGGCTACACCTTC; CDR3 protein: CASSLGGQGFSYGYTF
clone size: .; D gene: .; J gene: TRBJ1-6; V gene: TRBV2; CDR3 DNA: TGTGCCAGCAGTGAACGGGGAGCCTATAATTCACCCCTCCACTTT; CDR3 protein: CASSERGAYNSPLHF
clone size: few; D gene: .; J gene: TRBJ1-5; V gene: TRBV24-1; CDR3 DNA: TGTGCCACCAGTGATTCGTATCAGCCCCAGCATTTT; CDR3 protein: CATSDSYQPQHF
clone size: .; D gene: TRBD1; J gene: TRBJ2-7; V gene: TRBV29-1; CDR3 DNA: TGCAGCGTGGCGGGGACAGGAACCTACGAGCAGTACTTC; CDR3 protein: CSVAGTGTYEQYF
clone size: .; D gene: .; J gene: TRBJ2-5; V gene: TRBV5-1; CDR3 DNA: TGCGCCAGCAGCTTTGGGCAAGAAATCCAGTACTTC; CDR3 protein: CASSFGQEIQYF
clone size: .; D gene: TRBD1; J gene: TRBJ2-2; V gene: TRBV24-1; CDR3 DNA: TGTGCCACCAGTGGAACCGGGACAGGGGACACCGGGGAGCTGTTTTTT; CDR3 protein: CATSGTGTGDTGELFF
clone size: .; D gene: .; J gene: TRBJ2-7; V gene: TRBV4-3; CDR3 DNA: TGCGCCAGCAGCCAAGTCAGGGGGGCCTACGAGCAGTACTTC; CDR3 protein: CASSQVRGAYEQYF